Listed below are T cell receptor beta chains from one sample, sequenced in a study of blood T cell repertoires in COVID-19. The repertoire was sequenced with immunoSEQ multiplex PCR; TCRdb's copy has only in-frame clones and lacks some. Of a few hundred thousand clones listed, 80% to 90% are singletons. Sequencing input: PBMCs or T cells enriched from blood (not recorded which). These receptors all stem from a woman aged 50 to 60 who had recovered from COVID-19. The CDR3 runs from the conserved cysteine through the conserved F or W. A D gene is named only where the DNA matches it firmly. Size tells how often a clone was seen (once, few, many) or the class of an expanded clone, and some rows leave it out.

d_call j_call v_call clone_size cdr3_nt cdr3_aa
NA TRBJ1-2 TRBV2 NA TGTGCCACCGAGTTTCGACAATATGGCTACACCTTC CATEFRQYGYTF
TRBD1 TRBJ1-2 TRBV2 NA TGTGCCAGCAGGGAGACAGGGGGGCTCTATGGCTACACCTTC CASRETGGLYGYTF
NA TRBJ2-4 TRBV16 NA TGTGCCAGCAGCCCCACAGGATTTCGAGTAAACATTCAGTACTTC CASSPTGFRVNIQYF
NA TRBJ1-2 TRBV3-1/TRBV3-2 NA TGTGCCAGCAGCGGGCAAGAAAAGGCCGGCGCGTACACCTTC CASSGQEKAGAYTF
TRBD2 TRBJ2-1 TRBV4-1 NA TGCGCCAGCAGCCAGGGGACTAGCGGGGGGCCGGTTGGTGAGCAGTTCTTC CASSQGTSGGPVGEQFF
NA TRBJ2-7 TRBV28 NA TGTGCCAGCAGTTTATGGGGGGGGGCCGAGTCCTACGAGCAGTACTTC CASSLWGGAESYEQYF
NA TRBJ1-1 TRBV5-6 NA TGTGCCAGCAGCTACGGGGCTGAAGCTTTCTTT CASSYGAEAFF
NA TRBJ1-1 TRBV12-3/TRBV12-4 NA TGTGCCAGCAGTTTCAGCGGCCTAGAAGCTTTCTTT CASSFSGLEAFF
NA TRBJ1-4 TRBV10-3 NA TGTGCCATCAGTGAGGGGGGGGCAGGAGAAAAACTGTTTTTT CAISEGGAGEKLFF
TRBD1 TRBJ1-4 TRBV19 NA TGTGCCAGTAAACTGGGACAGGGGATTGAAAAACTGTTTTTT CASKLGQGIEKLFF
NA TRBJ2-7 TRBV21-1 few TGTGCCAGCAGCAATCCGGGGACAGGGTCTAGCCAAGAGTCTGCCTACGAGCAGTACTTC CASSNPGTGSSQESAYEQYF
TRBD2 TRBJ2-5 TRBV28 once TGTGCCAGCAGCACCGGGACTAGTTTTAGGGAGACCCAGTACTTC CASSTGTSFRETQYF
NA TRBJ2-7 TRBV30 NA TGTGCCTGGAGTGGGGCCGTCTACGAGCAGTACTTC CAWSGAVYEQYF
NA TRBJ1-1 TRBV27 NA TGTGCCAGCAGCTCATGGCACCAGAACACTGAAGCTTTCTTT CASSSWHQNTEAFF
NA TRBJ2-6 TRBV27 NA TGTGCCAGCAGTTTCCTATCTGGGGCCAACGTCCTGACTTTC CASSFLSGANVLTF
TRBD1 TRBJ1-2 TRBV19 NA TGTGCCAGTGGGACAGCGGGTCAGCGGGACTATGGCTACACCTTC CASGTAGQRDYGYTF
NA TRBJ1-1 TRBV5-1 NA TGCGCCAGCAGGGGAGAGACTGAAGCTTTCTTT CASRGETEAFF
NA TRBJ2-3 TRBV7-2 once TGTGCCAGCATCCTAGACAGGTATAGCACAGATACGCAGTATTTT CASILDRYSTDTQYF
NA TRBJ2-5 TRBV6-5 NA TGTGCCAGCAGTTACTCGACAGCCCAGGAGACCCAGTACTTC CASSYSTAQETQYF